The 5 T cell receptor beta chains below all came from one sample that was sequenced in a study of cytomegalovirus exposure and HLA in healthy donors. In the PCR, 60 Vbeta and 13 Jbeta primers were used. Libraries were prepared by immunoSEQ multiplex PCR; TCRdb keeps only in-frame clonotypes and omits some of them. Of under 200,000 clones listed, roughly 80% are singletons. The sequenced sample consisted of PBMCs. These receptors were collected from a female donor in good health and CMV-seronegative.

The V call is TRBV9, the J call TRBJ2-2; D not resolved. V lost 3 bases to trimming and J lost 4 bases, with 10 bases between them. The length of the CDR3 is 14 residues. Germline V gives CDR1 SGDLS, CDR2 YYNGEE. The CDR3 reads CASSERQATGELFF. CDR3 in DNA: TGTGCCAGCAGCGAAAGACAAGCCACCGGGGAGCTGTTTTTT.

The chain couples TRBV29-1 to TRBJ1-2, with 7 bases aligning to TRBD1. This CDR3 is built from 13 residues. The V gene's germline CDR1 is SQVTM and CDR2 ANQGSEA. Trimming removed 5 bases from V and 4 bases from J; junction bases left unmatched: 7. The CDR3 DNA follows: TGCAGCGTTTACAAGACAGGGTCCTATGGCTACACCTTC. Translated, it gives CSVYKTGSYGYTF.

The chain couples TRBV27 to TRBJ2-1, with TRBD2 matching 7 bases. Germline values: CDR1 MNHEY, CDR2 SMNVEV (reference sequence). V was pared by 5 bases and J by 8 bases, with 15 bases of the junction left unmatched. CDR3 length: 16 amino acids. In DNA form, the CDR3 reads TGTGCCAGCAGTCCCTGGGACTACCTGGATGGATATGAGCAGTTCTTC. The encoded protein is CASSPWDYLDGYEQFF.

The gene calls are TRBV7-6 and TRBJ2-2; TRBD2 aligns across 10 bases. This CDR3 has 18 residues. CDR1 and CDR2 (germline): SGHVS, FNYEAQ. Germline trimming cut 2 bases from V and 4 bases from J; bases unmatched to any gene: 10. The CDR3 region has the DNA TGTGCCAGCAGCTTACCTTCATCACTAGCGGGGAGCACCGGGGAGCTGTTTTTT. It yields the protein CASSLPSSLAGSTGELFF.

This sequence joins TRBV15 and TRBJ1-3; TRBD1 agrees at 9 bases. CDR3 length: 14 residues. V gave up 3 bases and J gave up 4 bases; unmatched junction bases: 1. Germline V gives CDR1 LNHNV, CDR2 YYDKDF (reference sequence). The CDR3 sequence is CATSSGQGGNTIYF. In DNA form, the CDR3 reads TGTGCCACCAGCAGTGGACAGGGGGGAAACACCATATATTTT.